The clone carrying this T cell receptor (beta chain) was counted a single time. Its antigen remains unidentified. These data belong to a study of blood T cells in healthy people across ages. A second roughly 6 to 12 cycle PCR used barcoded and J-beta primers. In TCRdb, the 5' RACE reads were re-called with MiXCR into one record per CDR3 protein. The repertoire has about 1,500,000 distinct CDR3 sequences, 28% of them found once; the top ten carry less than 9.5%. Every participating donor contributed approximately 9.5 milliliters of peripheral blood through a draw. Trimming removed 4 bases from V and 8 bases from J, with 26 bases in between. Germline assignment: CDR1 LNHDA and CDR2 SQIVND (reference sequence). The CDR3 runs 18 residues. Overall study results and limits: A roughly linear age-dependent decrease characterized TCR beta diversity per million T cells. Using unsorted PBMCs precluded a conclusive naive versus antigen-experienced comparison. Donor CMV status was unknown, possibly confounding expanded clonotype changes.

The sequenced material came from blood. The TCR comes from a woman in her 30s in good health. This chain links TRBV19 with TRBJ1-4; tentatively, D is TRBD1 (5 bases). In nucleotides, the CDR3 is TGTGCCAGTAGTAACCCTCCAGGTCGGCAGGGTGGAAGCGAAAAACTGTTTTTT. The encoded protein is CASSNPPGRQGGSEKLFF.